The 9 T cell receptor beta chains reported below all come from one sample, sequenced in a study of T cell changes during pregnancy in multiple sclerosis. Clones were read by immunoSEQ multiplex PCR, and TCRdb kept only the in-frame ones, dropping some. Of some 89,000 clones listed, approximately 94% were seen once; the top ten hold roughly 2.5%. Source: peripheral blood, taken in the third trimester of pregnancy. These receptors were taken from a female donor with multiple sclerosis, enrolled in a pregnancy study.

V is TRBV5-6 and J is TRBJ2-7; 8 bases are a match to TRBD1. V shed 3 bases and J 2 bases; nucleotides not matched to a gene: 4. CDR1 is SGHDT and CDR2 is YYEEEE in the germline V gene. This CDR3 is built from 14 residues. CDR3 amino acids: CASSYGQGTYEQYF. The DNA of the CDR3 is TGTGCCAGCAGCTACGGACAGGGAACCTACGAGCAGTACTTC.

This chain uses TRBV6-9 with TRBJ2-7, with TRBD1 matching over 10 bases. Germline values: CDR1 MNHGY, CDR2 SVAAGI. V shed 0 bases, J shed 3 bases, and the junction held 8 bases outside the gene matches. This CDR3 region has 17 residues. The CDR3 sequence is CASSYSLGQGGFYEQYF. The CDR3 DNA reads TGTGCCAGCAGTTATTCGCTAGGACAGGGGGGTTTCTACGAGCAGTACTTC.

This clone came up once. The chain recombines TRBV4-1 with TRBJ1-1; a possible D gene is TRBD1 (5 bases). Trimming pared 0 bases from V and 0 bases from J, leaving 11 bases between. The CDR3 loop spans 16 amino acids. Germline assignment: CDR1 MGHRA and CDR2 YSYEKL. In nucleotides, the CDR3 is TGCGCCAGCAGCCAAGAGGGGGGACTGATGAACACTGAAGCTTTCTTT. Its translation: CASSQEGGLMNTEAFF.

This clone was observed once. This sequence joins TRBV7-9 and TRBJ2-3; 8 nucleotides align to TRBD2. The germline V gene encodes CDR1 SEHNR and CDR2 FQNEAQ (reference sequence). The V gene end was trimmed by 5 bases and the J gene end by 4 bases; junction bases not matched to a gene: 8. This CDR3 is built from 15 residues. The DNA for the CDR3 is TGTGCCAGCAGCCAAGATCGGGGGGGCCCAGATACGCAGTATTTT. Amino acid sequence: CASSQDRGGPDTQYF.

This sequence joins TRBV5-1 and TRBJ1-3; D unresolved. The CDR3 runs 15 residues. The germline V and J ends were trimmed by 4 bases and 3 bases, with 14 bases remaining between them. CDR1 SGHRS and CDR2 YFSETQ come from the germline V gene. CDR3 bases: TGCGCCAGCAGCCCTCGTGGCGGTAGTGGAAACACCATATATTTT. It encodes CASSPRGGSGNTIYF. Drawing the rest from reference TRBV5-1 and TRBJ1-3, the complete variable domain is KAGVTQTPRYLIKTRGQQVTLSCSPISGHRSVSWYQQTPGQGLQFLFEYFSETQRNKGNFPGRFSGRQFSNSRSEMNVSTLELGDSALYLCASSPRGGSGNTIYFGEGSWLTVV.

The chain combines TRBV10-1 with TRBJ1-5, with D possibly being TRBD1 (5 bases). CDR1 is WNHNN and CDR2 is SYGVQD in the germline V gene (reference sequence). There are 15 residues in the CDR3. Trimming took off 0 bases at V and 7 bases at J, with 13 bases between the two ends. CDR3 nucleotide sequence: TGCGCCAGCAGTGAGTCCCCAGGGACTCGACAGCCCCAGCATTTT. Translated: CASSESPGTRQPQHF.

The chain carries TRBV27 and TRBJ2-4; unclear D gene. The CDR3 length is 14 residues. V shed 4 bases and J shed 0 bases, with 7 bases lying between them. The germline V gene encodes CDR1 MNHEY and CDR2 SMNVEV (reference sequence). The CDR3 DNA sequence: TGTGCCAGCAGTTCGAACATAGCCAAAAACATTCAGTACTTC. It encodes CASSSNIAKNIQYF.

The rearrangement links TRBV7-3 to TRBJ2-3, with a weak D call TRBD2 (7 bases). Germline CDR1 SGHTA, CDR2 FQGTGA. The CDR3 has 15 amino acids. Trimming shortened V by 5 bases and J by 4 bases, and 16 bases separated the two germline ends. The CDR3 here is CASSAGAGASDTQYF. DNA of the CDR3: TGTGCCAGCAGCGCCGGGGCGGGGGCTTCAGATACGCAGTATTTT. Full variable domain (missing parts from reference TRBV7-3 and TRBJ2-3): GAGVSQTPSNKVTEKGKYVELRCDPISGHTALYWYRQSLGQGPEFLIYFQGTGAADDSGLPNDRFFAVRPEGSVSTLKIQRTERGDSAVYLCASSAGAGASDTQYFGPGTRLTVL.

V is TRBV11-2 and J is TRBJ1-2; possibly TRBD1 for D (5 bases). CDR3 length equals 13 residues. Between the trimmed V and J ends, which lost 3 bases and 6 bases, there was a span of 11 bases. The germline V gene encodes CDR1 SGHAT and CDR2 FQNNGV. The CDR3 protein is CASSLGQGNGYTF. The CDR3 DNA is TGTGCCAGCAGCTTGGGTCAGGGAAATGGCTACACCTTC.